This T cell receptor beta chain was retrieved from a study of chemoradiotherapy in HPV16-positive cancers. The table came from immunoSEQ multiplex PCR; TCRdb's copy has only in-frame clones and leaves some out. The table shows more than 30,000 clones, with 80% to 90% occurring only once. Germline CDR1 reads MNHEY; CDR2 reads SVGAGI. The CDR3 consists of 14 residues. Trimming cost V 7 bases and J 2 bases; bases outside gene matches: 6. General study findings and limits: Candidate HPV-specific clones and E7-related TCR motifs grew in tumor during treatment. Better recurrence-free survival went with HPV-responsive T-cell expansion in HPV16-positive patients.

Over chemoradiotherapy, repertoires were sampled more than once. Of note for this clone: Its antigen remains unknown.

The source was blood, collected from a patient who underwent chemoradiotherapy. This sequence was found in a human donor with HPV-associated anogenital cancer. This chain joins TRBV6-5 and TRBJ1-2; 8 positions agree with TRBD1. The CDR3 spells CASTDQGANYGYTF. The CDR3 nucleotides are TGTGCCAGCACCGATCAGGGGGCAAACTATGGCTACACCTTC.